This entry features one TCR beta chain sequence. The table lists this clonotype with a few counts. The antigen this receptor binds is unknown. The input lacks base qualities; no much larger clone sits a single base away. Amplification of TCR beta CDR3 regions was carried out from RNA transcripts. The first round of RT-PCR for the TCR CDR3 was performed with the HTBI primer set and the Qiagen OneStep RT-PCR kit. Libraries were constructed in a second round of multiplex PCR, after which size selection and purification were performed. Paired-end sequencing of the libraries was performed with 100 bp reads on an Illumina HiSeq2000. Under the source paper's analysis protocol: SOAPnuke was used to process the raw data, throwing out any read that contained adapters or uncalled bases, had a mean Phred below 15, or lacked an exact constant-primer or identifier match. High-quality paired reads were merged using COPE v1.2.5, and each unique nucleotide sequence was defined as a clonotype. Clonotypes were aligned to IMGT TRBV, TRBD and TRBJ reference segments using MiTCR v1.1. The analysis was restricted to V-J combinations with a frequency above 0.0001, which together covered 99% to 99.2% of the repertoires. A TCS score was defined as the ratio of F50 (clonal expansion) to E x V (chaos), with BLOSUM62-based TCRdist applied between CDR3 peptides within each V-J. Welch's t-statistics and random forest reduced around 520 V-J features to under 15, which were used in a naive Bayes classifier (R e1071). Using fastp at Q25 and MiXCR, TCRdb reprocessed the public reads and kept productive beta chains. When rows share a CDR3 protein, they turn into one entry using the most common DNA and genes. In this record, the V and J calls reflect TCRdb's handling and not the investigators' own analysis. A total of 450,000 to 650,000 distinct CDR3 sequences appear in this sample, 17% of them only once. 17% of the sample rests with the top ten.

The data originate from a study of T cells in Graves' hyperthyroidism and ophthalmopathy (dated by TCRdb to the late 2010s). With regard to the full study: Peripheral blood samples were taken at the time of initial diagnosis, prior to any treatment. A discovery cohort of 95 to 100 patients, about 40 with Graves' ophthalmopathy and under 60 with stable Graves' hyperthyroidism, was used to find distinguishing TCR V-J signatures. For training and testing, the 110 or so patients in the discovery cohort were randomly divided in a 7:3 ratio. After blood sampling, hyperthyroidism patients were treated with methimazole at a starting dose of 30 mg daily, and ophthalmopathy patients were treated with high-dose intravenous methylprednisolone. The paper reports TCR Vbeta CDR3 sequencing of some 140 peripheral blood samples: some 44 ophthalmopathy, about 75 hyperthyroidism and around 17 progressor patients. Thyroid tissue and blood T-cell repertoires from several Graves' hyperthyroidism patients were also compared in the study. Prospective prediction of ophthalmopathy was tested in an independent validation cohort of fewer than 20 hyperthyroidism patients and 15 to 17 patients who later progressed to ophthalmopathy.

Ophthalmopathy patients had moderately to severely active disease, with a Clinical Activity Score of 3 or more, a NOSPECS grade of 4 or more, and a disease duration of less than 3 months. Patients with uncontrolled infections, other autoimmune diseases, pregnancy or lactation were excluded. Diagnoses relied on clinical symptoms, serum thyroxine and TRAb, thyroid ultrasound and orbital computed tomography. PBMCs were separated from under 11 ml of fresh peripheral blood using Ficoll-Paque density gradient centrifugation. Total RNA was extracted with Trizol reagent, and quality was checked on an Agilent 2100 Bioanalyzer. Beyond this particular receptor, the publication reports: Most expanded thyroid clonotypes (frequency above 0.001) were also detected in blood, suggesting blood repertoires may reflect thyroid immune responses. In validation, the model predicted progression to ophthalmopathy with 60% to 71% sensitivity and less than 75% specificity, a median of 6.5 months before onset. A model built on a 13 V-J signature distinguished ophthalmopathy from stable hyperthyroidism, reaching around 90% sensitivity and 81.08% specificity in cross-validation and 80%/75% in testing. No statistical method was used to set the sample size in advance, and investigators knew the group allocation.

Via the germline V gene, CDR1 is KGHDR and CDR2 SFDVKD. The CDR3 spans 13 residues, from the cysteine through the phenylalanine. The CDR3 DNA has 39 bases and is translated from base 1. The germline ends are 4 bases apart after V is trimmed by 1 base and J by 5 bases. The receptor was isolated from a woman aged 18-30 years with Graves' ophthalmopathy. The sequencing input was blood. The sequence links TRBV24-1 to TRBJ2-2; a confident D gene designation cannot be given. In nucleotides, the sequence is TGTGCCACCAGTGATTTTCGGACCGGGGAGCTGTTTTTT. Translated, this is CATSDFRTGELFF.